The following is a T cell receptor beta chain sequence with its context. Its target is not known. This sample stems from a study of early stage breast cancer tumors. Study-wide background: Of approximately 16 invasive breast tumors, approximately 11 were hormone receptor-positive, HER2-negative. Seven or eight ER+/PR+/HER2- tumors were invasive ductal; a few were invasive lobular. The study's findings and limits: Functional markers like CD4, CD8 and FOXP3 were missed in bulk sequencing. Comparing each tissue with blood distinguished tumor from normal in most of the 16 patients.

The data were produced by immunoSEQ multiplex PCR, yet TCRdb's version contains in-frame clones alone and is incomplete. The table includes around 51,000 clones, around 80% detected once. The sequenced sample was blood. The source of this sequence is a person aged 35 to 50 with breast cancer.

The CDR3 DNA follows: TGTGCCAGCAACCTAGGACAGGGGCATCAAGAGACCCAGTACTTC. Translated: CASNLGQGHQETQYF. This chain uses TRBV28 with TRBJ2-5, with 9 bases lining up with TRBD1. Germline values: CDR1 MDHEN, CDR2 SYDVKM. After removal of 7 bases from V and 2 bases from J, the junction contained 8 bases not matched to a gene. The CDR3 spans 15 residues.